A selection of T cell receptor beta chains follows, all from one sample in a study of siplizumab effects on memory and regulatory T cells. Sequenced by immunoSEQ multiplex PCR; TCRdb stores in-frame clones only, minus some. The table has about 20,000 clones, roughly 49% seen once. No antigen has been identified for these receptors. Sequencing used CFSE-low (dividing) CD4+ T cells sorted from an allogeneic mixed lymphocyte reaction. The source is a human donor in good health; the cells came from an allogeneic mixed lymphocyte reaction. Each CDR3 is given with its conserved first and last residue. A D gene is named only where the DNA matches it firmly. Clone sizes are given selectively: once, few, many, or a class where the clone is expanded.

TRBV9	NA	NA	TRBJ2-2	CASSVGLVPGGELFF	TGTGCCAGCAGCGTAGGGCTAGTTCCAGGCGGGGAGCTGTTTTTT
TRBV6-1	few	NA	TRBJ1-2	CASSEGRYNYGYTF	TGTGCCAGCAGTGAGGGACGGTATAACTATGGCTACACCTTC
TRBV10-1	NA	NA	TRBJ2-3	CASSEPGEDTQYF	TGCGCCAGCAGTGAACCCGGTGAAGATACGCAGTATTTT
TRBV6-1	NA	NA	TRBJ1-6	CASSESVALNSPLHF	TGTGCCAGCAGTGAATCCGTCGCACTTAATTCACCCCTCCACTTT
TRBV7-7	NA	TRBD2	TRBJ2-3	CASSLVGGATDTQYF	TGTGCCAGCAGCTTAGTCGGGGGGGCCACAGATACGCAGTATTTT
TRBV10-3	NA	NA	TRBJ2-5	CAISGGSQETQYF	TGTGCCATCAGCGGGGGTAGCCAAGAGACCCAGTACTTC
TRBV21-1	NA	NA	TRBJ2-1	CASSKGGGVGNEQFF	TGTGCCAGCAGCAAGGGAGGGGGAGTCGGCAATGAGCAGTTCTTC
TRBV11-2	NA	NA	TRBJ1-2	CASSLATPDYGYTF	TGTGCCAGCAGCTTAGCCACTCCTGACTATGGCTACACCTTC
TRBV10-3	few	TRBD1	TRBJ1-6	CAISTTGGNSPLHF	TGTGCCATCAGTACGACAGGGGGCAATTCACCCCTCCACTTT
TRBV5-6	NA	NA	TRBJ1-2	CASSPQGGNYGYTF	TGTGCCAGCAGCCCGCAAGGGGGTAACTATGGCTACACCTTC
TRBV5-1	NA	TRBD1	TRBJ1-2	CASSLDPGTGGDGYTF	TGCGCCAGCAGCTTGGACCCCGGGACAGGGGGCGATGGCTACACCTTC
TRBV7-9	few	NA	TRBJ1-4	CASSQLGATNEKLFF	TGTGCCAGCAGCCAACTCGGCGCAACTAATGAAAAACTGTTTTTT
TRBV5-1	NA	NA	TRBJ1-2	CASSLDLGGGYTF	TGCGCCAGCAGCTTGGATCTAGGGGGTGGCTACACCTTC
TRBV7-2	few	TRBD2	TRBJ2-7	CASSLDLAGDPQQYF	TGTGCCAGCAGCTTAGACCTAGCGGGGGACCCTCAGCAGTACTTC
TRBV21-1	once	NA	TRBJ2-1	CASSSNPGGDNEQFF	TGTGCCAGCAGCTCCAACCCCGGGGGAGACAATGAGCAGTTCTTC
TRBV28	NA	NA	TRBJ2-3	CASCRSTDTQYF	TGTGCCAGCTGCCGAAGCACAGATACGCAGTATTTT
TRBV7-9	NA	TRBD1	TRBJ2-1	CASSLAGTGGRDEQFF	TGTGCCAGCAGCTTAGCGGGGACAGGGGGCAGGGATGAGCAGTTCTTC
TRBV9	few	TRBD1	TRBJ1-5	CASSGQGARQPQHF	TGTGCCAGCAGCGGACAGGGGGCAAGGCAGCCCCAGCATTTT
TRBV28	NA	NA	TRBJ1-2	CASSPDGARLNGYTF	TGTGCCAGCAGCCCCGACGGGGCCAGGCTAAATGGCTACACCTTC
TRBV5-1	few	NA	TRBJ1-2	CASSQQTANYGYTF	TGCGCCAGCAGCCAACAGACCGCTAACTATGGCTACACCTTC
TRBV5-4	few	NA	TRBJ1-6	CASSLEPYNSPLHF	TGTGCCAGCAGCTTGGAGCCGTATAATTCACCCCTCCACTTT
TRBV5-4	NA	TRBD2	TRBJ2-7	CASSSLAGDRYEQYF	TGTGCCAGCAGCTCGCTAGCGGGGGACCGCTACGAGCAGTACTTC
TRBV5-1	NA	NA	TRBJ2-4	CASSLVSGDLKNIQYF	TGCGCCAGCAGCTTAGTATCAGGGGACCTCAAAAACATTCAGTACTTC
TRBV5-1	NA	NA	TRBJ2-7	CASSYTGFSCEQYF	TGCGCCAGCAGTTATACAGGGTTTTCCTGCGAGCAGTACTTC
TRBV7-3	once	TRBD2	TRBJ2-3	CASSQTSAGTQYF	TGTGCCAGCAGCCAGACTAGCGCGGGTACGCAGTATTTT
TRBV11-1	NA	TRBD2	TRBJ2-2	CASSFSGGSTGELFF	TGTGCCAGCAGCTTTAGCGGGGGTTCGACCGGGGAGCTGTTTTTT
TRBV5-6	NA	NA	TRBJ1-2	CASSLVQGGGYTF	TGTGCCAGCAGCTTGGTACAGGGTGGTGGCTACACCTTC
TRBV7-9	NA	NA	TRBJ2-5	CASSPHGPGAETQYF	TGTGCCAGCAGCCCCCACGGGCCGGGGGCCGAGACCCAGTACTTC
TRBV28	NA	NA	TRBJ1-1	CASSYPPDGRRGTEAFF	TGTGCCAGCAGTTATCCCCCCGATGGACGGCGGGGAACTGAAGCTTTCTTT
TRBV7-2	few	TRBD2	TRBJ2-1	CASSLAFSSGPYNEQFF	TGTGCCAGCAGCTTAGCATTTTCTAGCGGACCTTACAATGAGCAGTTCTTC
TRBV2	NA	NA	TRBJ1-2	CASSVGIGTIYTF	TGTGCCAGCAGTGTGGGCATCGGTACTATCTACACCTTC
TRBV5-1	NA	NA	TRBJ1-6	CASSLGPTALGDILHF	TGCGCCAGCAGCTTGGGACCGACTGCGTTAGGGGATATCCTCCACTTT
TRBV5-1	medium-sized	NA	TRBJ1-2	CASSLAGEGYGYTF	TGCGCCAGCAGCTTGGCAGGTGAGGGCTATGGCTACACCTTC
TRBV7-6	NA	NA	TRBJ2-1	CASSLAGPYGSNEQFF	TGTGCCAGCAGCTTAGCTGGCCCCTATGGCTCCAATGAGCAGTTCTTC
TRBV2	NA	NA	TRBJ2-3	CASSGGLATGTDTQYF	TGTGCCAGCAGTGGGGGACTCGCGACCGGAACAGATACGCAGTATTTT
TRBV5-1	medium-sized	NA	TRBJ1-4	CASTRDFNEKLFF	TGCGCCAGTACTAGGGACTTTAATGAAAAACTGTTTTTT
TRBV7-2	NA	NA	TRBJ2-3	CASSLAWGWGGDTQYF	TGTGCCAGCAGCCTAGCGTGGGGGTGGGGCGGAGATACGCAGTATTTT
TRBV19	NA	NA	TRBJ2-7	CASSTGVEQYF	TGTGCCAGTAGTACAGGGGTCGAGCAGTACTTC
TRBV7-3	few	NA	TRBJ1-3	CASSLIPGSGNTIYF	TGTGCCAGCAGCTTAATCCCTGGCTCTGGAAACACCATATATTTT
TRBV25-1	NA	TRBD1	TRBJ1-5	CASSDSRTGDNQPQHF	TGTGCCAGCAGTGATTCGAGGACAGGGGACAATCAGCCCCAGCATTTT
TRBV6-5	NA	NA	TRBJ1-1	CASSYSSGMNTEAFF	TGTGCCAGCAGTTACTCGTCAGGGATGAACACTGAAGCTTTCTTT
TRBV13	NA	TRBD1	TRBJ2-7	CASSFRDRVHEQYF	TGTGCCAGCAGCTTCCGGGACAGGGTTCACGAGCAGTACTTC
TRBV6-6	few	NA	TRBJ1-2	CASSLMNRDGYTF	TGTGCCAGCAGTCTGATGAACCGGGATGGCTACACCTTC
TRBV13	NA	NA	TRBJ1-4	CASSPRVGEKLFF	TGTGCCAGCAGCCCCAGGGTTGGGGAAAAACTGTTTTTT
TRBV7-9	NA	NA	TRBJ1-3	CASSSAGAGNTIYF	TGTGCCAGCAGCTCGGCAGGGGCTGGAAACACCATATATTTT
TRBV9	few	NA	TRBJ2-3	CASSVAQRTDTQYF	TGTGCCAGCAGCGTCGCTCAGCGCACAGATACGCAGTATTTT
TRBV6-5	NA	NA	TRBJ1-6	CASRVPGIDNSPLHF	TGTGCCAGCCGCGTTCCGGGGATAGATAATTCACCCCTCCACTTT
TRBV7-8	NA	NA	TRBJ2-5	CASSLGEKETQYF	TGTGCCAGCAGCTTAGGCGAGAAAGAGACCCAGTACTTC
TRBV6-1	few	NA	TRBJ2-4	CASSEGIAKNIQYF	TGTGCCAGCAGTGAGGGAATAGCCAAAAACATTCAGTACTTC
TRBV6-5	NA	NA	TRBJ2-7	CASSLGLSYEQYF	TGTGCCAGCAGTTTGGGACTGAGCTACGAGCAGTACTTC
TRBV15	NA	NA	TRBJ2-5	CATSRDGETQYF	TGTGCCACCAGCAGAGACGGGGAGACCCAGTACTTC
TRBV5-1	NA	NA	TRBJ2-2	CASSLGHGELFF	TGCGCCAGCAGCTTGGGTCACGGGGAGCTGTTTTTT
TRBV5-1	NA	NA	TRBJ1-2	CASSSAANYGYTF	TGCGCCAGCAGCTCCGCAGCTAACTATGGCTACACCTTC
TRBV18	medium-sized	NA	TRBJ1-1	CASSPAVGGEAFF	TGTGCCAGCTCACCAGCAGTCGGCGGTGAAGCTTTCTTT
TRBV28	NA	NA	TRBJ1-2	CASSFGGYGYTF	TGTGCCAGCAGCTTTGGGGGCTATGGCTACACCTTC
TRBV2	NA	NA	TRBJ1-2	CASTPGQGNYGYTF	TGTGCCAGCACCCCTGGGCAGGGTAACTATGGCTACACCTTC
TRBV9	NA	NA	TRBJ2-5	CASSVKAGVMETQYF	TGTGCCAGCAGCGTCAAAGCAGGGGTAATGGAGACCCAGTACTTC
TRBV20-1	once	NA	TRBJ2-7	CSALRGAHWYF	TGCAGTGCGCTCAGGGGGGCGCATTGGTACTTC
TRBV7-2	NA	TRBD1	TRBJ2-7	CASSGRGQGAYEQYF	TGTGCCAGCAGCGGACGGGGACAGGGGGCCTACGAGCAGTACTTC